This T cell receptor (beta chain) was found in a study of early T cells in non-severe SARS-CoV-2 infection. This clonotype was counted only a few times. TCRdb analysed the 5' RACE reads with MiXCR anew, one entry per CDR3 protein. The sample contains tens of thousands of distinct CDR3 sequences, about 15% of which appear only once. The input for sequencing was whole blood, taken at baseline. The TCR was taken from an adult who was a healthcare worker with PCR-confirmed SARS-CoV-2 infection or an uninfected control (not recorded which).

DNA of the CDR3: TGTGCCAGCAGTTTAGGGATAGGTGGGGCCAACGTCCTGACTTTC. This translates into CASSLGIGGANVLTF. This rearrangement joins TRBV27 to TRBJ2-6; no reliable D call. This CDR3 comprises 15 residues. Trimming cost V 2 bases and J 3 bases, with 8 bases left between them. The germline V gene has CDR1 MNHEY and CDR2 SMNVEV (reference sequence).